This TCR beta chain emerged from a study of cytomegalovirus exposure and HLA in healthy donors. Both 60 Vbeta primers and 13 Jbeta primers went into the PCR. Assay: immunoSEQ multiplex PCR; the TCRdb copy retains only in-frame clones and omits some. The sample lists roughly 120,000 clones; 80% were seen once. Trimming removed 3 bases from V and 7 bases from J, with 14 bases in between. Germline-derived CDR1 and CDR2 are SGHKS and YYEKEE (reference sequence). The CDR3 spans 13 residues. The specimen sequenced was PBMCs. This chain joins TRBV5-5 and TRBJ2-7; D might be TRBD2 (7 bases). This TCR was sampled from a woman aged 60-75 years in good health and CMV-seropositive. Here the CDR3 reads CASSSRGGVEQYF. DNA for the CDR3: TGTGCCAGCAGCTCTAGGGGGGGGGTTGAGCAGTACTTC. The full variable domain, rest sourced from reference TRBV5-5 and TRBJ2-7, is DAGVTQSPTHLIKTRGQQVTLRCSPISGHKSVSWYQQVLGQGPQFIFQYYEKEERGRGNFPDRFSARQFPNYSSELNVNALLLGDSALYLCASSSRGGVEQYFGPGTRLTVT.